The 9 T cell receptor beta chains given below trace back to one sample, sequenced in a study of blood T cells in healthy people across ages. A sample-barcoded 5' primer and a J-beta primer mix were used in a second PCR of about 7 to 12 cycles. In TCRdb, the 5' RACE reads were re-called with MiXCR into one record per CDR3 protein. The data hold approximately 690,000 distinct CDR3 sequences, with about 54% observed a single time. The sequenced material came from blood. The receptors were sampled from a man aged 55 to 70 in good health.

V usage is TRBV6-1 and J usage is TRBJ1-2; D gene unclear. This CDR3 has 15 amino acids. CDR1 and CDR2 (germline): MNHNS, SASEGT. V was pared by 2 bases and J by 2 bases, with 12 bases between. CDR3 in DNA: TGTGCCAGCAGTGAAACGAGGGCAGTCAACTATGGCTACACCTTC. Translation gives CASSETRAVNYGYTF.

CDR3 region: CAISSVGQPQHF. CDR3 coding DNA: TGTGCCATCAGCTCGGTGGGACAGCCCCAGCATTTT. The chain uses TRBV10-3 and TRBJ1-5; D unclear. Germline CDR1 is ENHRY and CDR2 is SYGVKD. CDR3 length: 12 residues. The V end lost 6 bases, the J end lost 7 bases, and 10 bases lay between the germline ends.

V usage is TRBV7-9 and J usage is TRBJ2-3; weak D call: TRBD1 (5 bases). V gave up 1 base and J gave up 6 bases, with 11 bases separating them. Germline V gives CDR1 SEHNR, CDR2 FQNEAQ (reference sequence). This CDR3 is 14 amino acids long. The DNA for the CDR3 is TGTGCCAGCAGCTTAGAGATGGGGCGGGATACGCAGTATTTT. Protein: CASSLEMGRDTQYF.

The J gene is TRBJ2-5, the V gene TRBV4-2; 10 nucleotides agree with TRBD2. The J call is in doubt because the DNA end fits TRBJ2-7 better. This CDR3 comprises 17 residues. Germline-derived CDR1 and CDR2 are LGHNA and YNFKEQ. The CDR3 sequence is CASSQEGRLAGAYEQYF. The CDR3 region has the DNA TGTGCCAGCAGCCAAGAAGGGCGGCTAGCGGGGGCCTACGAGCAGTACTTC.

A few counts support this clonotype. V gene TRBV25-1 combines with J gene TRBJ1-6; tentatively, D is TRBD1 (5 bases). Germline CDR1 MGHDK, CDR2 SYGVNS. V shed 4 bases and J shed 8 bases, with 15 bases lying between them. The CDR3 is made up of 15 amino acids. The CDR3, as DNA: TGTGCCAGCAGTGCCCCGGGACCCCCTCATTCACCCCTCCACTTT. It specifies CASSAPGPPHSPLHF.

The chain is built from TRBV27 and TRBJ2-2; 7 bases fit TRBD2. V lost 3 bases, J lost 6 bases, and 7 bases stayed unmatched. The CDR3 covers 15 residues. Germline CDR1 and CDR2: MNHEY and SMNVEV (reference sequence). The CDR3 sequence: CASSFSSGVAGELFF. The CDR3 bases are TGTGCCAGCAGTTTTTCCAGCGGGGTGGCCGGGGAGCTGTTTTTT.

About this clonotype: Because the CDR3's place on the DNA is in doubt, the DNA is left out and the CDR3 is given as listed by TCRdb. The chain links TRBV9 to TRBJ2-2; the table calls TRBD2, which could not be checked here. The CDR3 spans 18 residues, counting both ends. Germline lookup yields CDR1 SGDLS and CDR2 YYNGEE. CDR3: CASRLMGRETQYFGELFF.

The gene calls are TRBV4-2 and TRBJ2-1; 10 bases fit TRBD2. The trim removed 1 base at V and 7 bases at J, leaving 10 bases unmatched. The length of the CDR3 is 17 residues. Germline V gene lookup returns CDR1 LGHNA and CDR2 YNFKEQ. CDR3 DNA sequence: TGTGCCAGCAGCCAAGTGGGTTCTAGCGGGGGAGGGAATGAGCAGTTCTTC. It translates to CASSQVGSSGGGNEQFF.

A single count supports this clonotype. This chain connects TRBV7-8 to TRBJ1-2; possibly TRBD1 for D (6 bases). CDR3 length: 16 amino acids. Between the trimmed V and J ends, which lost 5 bases and 2 bases, there was a span of 18 bases. From germline, CDR1 is SGHVS and CDR2 FQNEAQ. Here the CDR3 DNA reads TGTGCCAGCAGCAAGGGGGGGGACTCCTTAAACTATGGCTACACCTTC. It codes for CASSKGGDSLNYGYTF.